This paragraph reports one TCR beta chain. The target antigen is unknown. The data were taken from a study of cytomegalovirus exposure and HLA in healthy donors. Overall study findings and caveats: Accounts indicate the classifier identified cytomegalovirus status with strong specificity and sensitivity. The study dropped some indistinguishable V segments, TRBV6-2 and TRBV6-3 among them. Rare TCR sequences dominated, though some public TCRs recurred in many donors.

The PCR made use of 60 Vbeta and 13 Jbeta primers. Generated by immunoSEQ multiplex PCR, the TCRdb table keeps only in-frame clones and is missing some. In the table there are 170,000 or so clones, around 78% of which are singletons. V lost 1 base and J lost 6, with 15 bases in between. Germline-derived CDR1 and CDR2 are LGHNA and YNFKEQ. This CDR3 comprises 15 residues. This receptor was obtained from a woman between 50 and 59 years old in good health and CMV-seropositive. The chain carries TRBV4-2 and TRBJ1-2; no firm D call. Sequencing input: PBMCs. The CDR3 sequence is CASSQGGSWVDGYTF. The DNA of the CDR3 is TGTGCCAGCAGCCAAGGAGGTAGTTGGGTTGATGGCTACACCTTC.